Following are 5 T cell receptor beta chains from one sample sequenced in a study of T cells in localized non-small cell lung cancer. The assay was immunoSEQ multiplex PCR, and TCRdb's table has in-frame clones only and misses some. The sample records more than 30,000 clones, just over 85% being singletons. Sequencing used peripheral blood, obtained before any cancer treatment. The receptors stem from a male donor older than 55 with stage III lung adenocarcinoma.

The chain has TRBV5-8 and TRBJ2-5; D is ambiguous. Germline V lookup: CDR1 SGHTS, CDR2 YDEGEE. The V gene lost 8 bases and the J gene lost 5 bases, with 7 bases spanning the gap. The length of the CDR3 is 10 residues. The DNA for the CDR3 is TGTGCCAGTCGAATGGAGACCCAGTACTTC. It encodes CASRMETQYF.

The CDR3 sequence: CASSSRGPYNEQFF. The DNA for the CDR3 is TGTGCCAGCAGCTCAAGGGGACCCTACAATGAGCAGTTCTTC. The gene calls are TRBV7-2 and TRBJ2-1; tentatively, D is TRBD1 or TRBD2 (5 bases each). With 4 bases removed from V and 2 bases from J, the gap between germline ends came to 9 bases. In germline, CDR1 is SGHTA, CDR2 FQGNSA. CDR3 size: 14 residues.

The chain employs TRBV30 and TRBJ1-5; 8 nucleotides align to TRBD1. After removal of 6 bases from V and 7 bases from J, the junction contained 8 bases not matched to a gene. This CDR3 contains 13 residues. From germline, CDR1 is GTSNPN and CDR2 SVGIG (reference sequence). This CDR3 is CACSRQGRQPQHF. As DNA, the CDR3 is TGTGCCTGTAGTAGACAGGGGCGGCAGCCCCAGCATTTT.

The V and J genes are TRBV11-3 and TRBJ1-6; possible D gene TRBD1, 5 bases. CDR1 is SGHNT and CDR2 is YENEEA in the germline V gene. V gave up 5 bases and J gave up 7 bases, with 12 bases separating them. This CDR3 has 14 amino acids. CDR3 DNA: TGTGCCAGCAGCCTAGGGGTGGGGAATTCACCCCTCCACTTT. This codes for CASSLGVGNSPLHF.

This clone was seen a handful of times. CDR3 in amino acids: CASSSRTGDQPQHF. CDR3 nucleotides: TGTGCCAGCAGTTCCAGAACTGGGGATCAGCCCCAGCATTTT. V gene TRBV6-5 combines with J gene TRBJ1-5; D remains ambiguous. V was cut by 4 bases and J by 5 bases, with 12 bases left in between. The V gene's germline CDR1 is MNHEY and CDR2 SVGAGI. This CDR3 is 14 amino acids long.